These 7 T cell receptor beta chains share one sample of origin, sequenced in a study of OX40 agonist ivuxolimab in advanced cancers. Some clones are missing from TCRdb's copy, which holds only in-frame ones; the method was immunoSEQ multiplex PCR. This table holds 20,000 to 30,000 clones, around 79% found once. The sample was CD4+ or CD8+ T cells sorted from blood, taken in a trial of the OX40 agonist ivuxolimab. These receptor sequences come from an adult with an advanced solid tumor such as melanoma, head and neck, liver or kidney cancer.

Only one count was recorded for this clone. The chain couples TRBV7-2 to TRBJ2-2; D not resolved. From germline, CDR1 is SGHTA and CDR2 FQGNSA. The CDR3 spans 14 residues. With 5 bases removed from V and 5 bases from J, the gap between germline ends came to 12 bases. The CDR3 DNA reads TGTGCCAGCAGCCGAAGACCACAAACCGGGGAGCTGTTTTTT. Its translation is CASSRRPQTGELFF.

The rearrangement links TRBV10-1 to TRBJ2-7, with a possible D match to TRBD1 (5 bases). The CDR3 extends over 14 amino acids. Trimming took 5 bases from V and 0 from J, leaving 11 bases between them. The germline V gene has CDR1 WNHNN and CDR2 SYGVQD (reference sequence). The CDR3 DNA reads as TGCGCCAGCAGTTCCCGCAGGGACTCCTACGAGCAGTACTTC. Translating gives CASSSRRDSYEQYF.

The chain links TRBV7-3 to TRBJ1-1; D remains ambiguous. Trimming took off 1 base at V and 1 base at J, with 7 bases between the two ends. Germline V gives CDR1 SGHTA, CDR2 FQGTGA. The CDR3 extends over 14 amino acids. The CDR3 region has the DNA TGTGCCAGCAGCTTAAGTCCAGGGAACACTGAAGCTTTCTTT. It yields the protein CASSLSPGNTEAFF.

This rearrangement joins TRBV29-1 to TRBJ2-3, with TRBD2 identical over 7 bases. Germline V gives CDR1 SQVTM, CDR2 ANQGSEA. Trimming at V came to 1 base and at J to 0 bases, leaving 1 base not matched to a gene. The CDR3 contains 14 residues. In DNA, the CDR3 is TGCAGCGTTGAAGGGCGGGGGAGCACAGATACGCAGTATTTT. Protein sequence: CSVEGRGSTDTQYF.

In its sample, this clone was seen a few times. This chain uses TRBV28 with TRBJ2-1; D perhaps matches TRBD2 (5 bases). Trimming cost V 3 bases and J 8 bases, with 11 bases left between them. This CDR3 contains 13 residues. CDR1 MDHEN and CDR2 SYDVKM come from the germline V gene. CDR3 nucleotide sequence: TGTGCCAGCAGTTTGGAACTGAGGGATGAGCAGTTCTTC. Translating it yields CASSLELRDEQFF.

CDR3: CASSLVLDYPYNEQFF. CDR3 nucleotide sequence: TGCGCCAGCAGCTTGGTATTGGACTACCCTTACAATGAGCAGTTCTTC. The V call is TRBV5-1, the J call TRBJ2-1; D is possibly TRBD2 (6 bases). This CDR3 has 16 amino acids. Germline assignment: CDR1 SGHRS and CDR2 YFSETQ. The V gene lost 0 bases and the J gene lost 4 bases, with 14 bases spanning the gap. The full variable domain, in which reference TRBV5-1 and TRBJ2-1 provide the parts outside the CDR3, is KAGVTQTPRYLIKTRGQQVTLSCSPISGHRSVSWYQQTPGQGLQFLFEYFSETQRNKGNFPGRFSGRQFSNSRSEMNVSTLELGDSALYLCASSLVLDYPYNEQFFGPGTRLTVL.

V and J are TRBV29-1 and TRBJ2-1; D possibly corresponds to TRBD2 (6 bases). The CDR3 is 14 amino acids. Trimming left V 4 bases short and J 0 bases short, with 10 bases between. Germline V CDR1 and CDR2: SQVTM, ANQGSEA. The CDR3 coding sequence is TGCAGCGTTGCCTGGCGGGGCTCCTACAATGAGCAGTTCTTC. The encoded protein is CSVAWRGSYNEQFF.